This TCR beta chain was sequenced in a study of identical twins (dated by TCRdb to between 2015 and 2016). General notes on the study: To test whether fetal clonotypes persist, the study used deep sequencing on TCR alpha and beta repertoires from monozygotic twins, unrelated adults of various ages, and cord blood. To rule out contamination, the twin experiments were replicated at different times with different library preparation protocols. What the work shows at the level of the full study, not this receptor alone: Because the same donors could not be followed over many years, conclusions were based on cross-sectional statistical analysis. Abundant cord blood beta clonotypes had fewer insertions, young adult naive repertoires showed a similar but weaker trend, and memory repertoires showed no such trend. Invariant T cells such as MAIT and iNKT could partly confound zero-insertion analyses, although diverse VJ usage argued against such confounding for most clonotypes. Out-of-frame TCR alpha sharing in monozygotic twins was systematically underestimated by recombination models, whereas sharing between unrelated individuals was in agreement with the recombination models. In beta out-of-frame sequences, excess twin sharing was weaker, because having fewer shared sequences lowered the signal-to-noise ratio. Compared with coincidental sharing between unrelated individuals, out-of-frame TCR alpha sequences shared between twins showed an excess of sequences with low generation probability.

Its CDR3 holds 19 amino acids, cysteine through phenylalanine. Only the CDR3 DNA stays, 57 bases, in frame from base 1. CDR1 and CDR2 were assigned from the germline V gene (reference sequence) as DFQATT and SNEGSKA. The V end gives up 6 bases and the J end 6 bases, leaving 19 bases in the junction not matched to a gene. Remarks on this clonotype: What this receptor recognizes is not known. The input lacks base qualities; no much larger clone sits a single base away.

All donors were healthy Caucasians. The twin cohort consisted of three pairs of female monozygotic twins, all aged 18 to 29 years. Positive isolation kits from Invitrogen were used to isolate the CD4+ and CD8+ T cell populations. The library was built by means of 5' RACE. Sequencing took place on an Illumina HiSeq 2000. A universal primer binding site was added through template switching, and the final cDNA carried a unique molecular identifier so that TCR cDNA molecules could be counted accurately. First-strand cDNA for TCR alpha and beta chains was synthesized from specific primers in the conserved constant-segment region. To control for contamination, every cDNA library carried two barcodes: a SMART-Mk sample barcode plus Illumina barcodes. TruSeq adapter sequences along with Illumina sample barcodes were introduced in two successive PCR steps. TCR alpha and beta cDNA libraries were sequenced on the Illumina HiSeq platform with custom primers. Per the source publication's procedure: Unique molecular identifiers were extracted from raw reads with MiGEC, and CDR3 positions were determined with MiXCR. Recombination models were inferred per individual with the repgenHMM and IGoR tools using an EM algorithm. The tcR package in R was used for shared clonotype analysis, with sharing normalized by the product of cloneset sizes. Out-of-frame nonproductive sequences were analyzed to study raw recombination free of thymic and clonal selection effects. The public reads were reprocessed in TCRdb via fastp at Q25 and MiXCR, keeping in-frame beta chains. CDR3 protein duplicates are merged, each entry listing the most common genes and DNA. TCRdb's processing, not the authors', yielded these V and J calls. The sample table contains under 250,000 distinct CDR3 sequences; only one count was recorded for approximately 8% of them. The ten largest clonotypes hold around 5.4% of the sample.

The same specimen was also included in a second study, on yellow fever vaccine responses in identical twins. The second study, in turn, reports: According to the authors, the vaccine-induced T cell response in identical twins seemed to be partly convergent and partly specific to each individual. The study precisely tracked vaccine-responding T cell clones in identical twins.

Recombination joined TRBV20-1 with TRBJ2-1, with 14 middle bases fitting TRBD2. This sequence was found in a woman younger than 35 in good health. Input material: CD8+ T cells sorted from blood. Here is the DNA: TGCAGTGCCAACTCCGGGACTAGCGGGAGAAGTGGTCTCTTCAATGAGCAGTTCTTC. This sequence encodes CSANSGTSGRSGLFNEQFF.